The clone carrying this TCR beta chain was counted between two and nine times. The target antigen is unknown. MiXCR, run by TCRdb on the 5' RACE reads, gives a single entry per CDR3 protein. The sample gives roughly 350,000 distinct CDR3 sequences, approximately 8% of which show up once; just over 14% is in the top ten. The data derive from a study of CD8 T cells in ankylosing spondylitis. Broader study findings: A TCR beta motif made of about 8 highly homologous variants seemed typical of ankylosing spondylitis blood. Researchers report that disease-linked clones proved CD8+ and relatively rare in peripheral blood.

Germline V gene data show CDR1 as LGHNA and CDR2 as YNFKEQ. J lost 6 bases, V lost 5 bases, and 13 bases had no gene match. This CDR3 spans 17 amino acids. This TCR derives from a male donor with ankylosing spondylitis. Sequencing was performed on blood, either unsorted or a sorted T cell fraction (not recorded which). The chain couples TRBV4-2 to TRBJ2-2; TRBD1 matches 9 bases. Written as DNA, the CDR3 is TGTGCCAGCAGCAAACAGGGGGCGGCCCAAGCAGCCGGGGAGCTGTTTTTT. Translation: CASSKQGAAQAAGELFF.